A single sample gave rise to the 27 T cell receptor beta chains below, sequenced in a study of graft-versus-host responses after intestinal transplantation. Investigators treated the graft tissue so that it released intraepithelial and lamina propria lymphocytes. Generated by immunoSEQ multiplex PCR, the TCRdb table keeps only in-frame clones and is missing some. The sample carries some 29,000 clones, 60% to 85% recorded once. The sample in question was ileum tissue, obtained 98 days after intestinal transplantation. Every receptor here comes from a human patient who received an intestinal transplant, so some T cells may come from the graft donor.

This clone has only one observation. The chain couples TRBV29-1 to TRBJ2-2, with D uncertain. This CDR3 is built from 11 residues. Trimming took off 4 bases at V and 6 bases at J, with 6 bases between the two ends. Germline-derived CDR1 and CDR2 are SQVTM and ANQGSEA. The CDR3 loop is CSVVRAGELFF. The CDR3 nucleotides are TGCAGCGTTGTACGGGCCGGGGAGCTGTTTTTT.

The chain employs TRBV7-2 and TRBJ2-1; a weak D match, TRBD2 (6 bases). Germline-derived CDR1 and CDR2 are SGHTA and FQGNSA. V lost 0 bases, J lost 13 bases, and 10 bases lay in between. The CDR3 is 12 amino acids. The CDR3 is CASSLAGGVQFF. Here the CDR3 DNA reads TGTGCCAGCAGCTTAGCGGGCGGGGTTCAGTTCTTC. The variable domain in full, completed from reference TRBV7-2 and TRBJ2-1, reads GAGVSQSPSNKVTEKGKDVELRCDPISGHTALYWYRQSLGQGLEFLIYFQGNSAPDKSGLPSDRFSAERTGGSVSTLTIQRTQQEDSAVYLCASSLAGGVQFFGPGTRLTVL.

The CDR3 nucleotides are TGTGCCAGCAGCTTGGGGTTAGGGGCTGAAAAACTGTTTTTT. This gives the protein CASSLGLGAEKLFF. The chain uses TRBV5-8 and TRBJ1-4; TRBD1 might be the D (5 bases). CDR3 length: 14 residues. V lost 0 bases and J 7 bases, leaving 10 bases between the germline ends. Germline CDR1 reads SGHTS; CDR2 reads YDEGEE.

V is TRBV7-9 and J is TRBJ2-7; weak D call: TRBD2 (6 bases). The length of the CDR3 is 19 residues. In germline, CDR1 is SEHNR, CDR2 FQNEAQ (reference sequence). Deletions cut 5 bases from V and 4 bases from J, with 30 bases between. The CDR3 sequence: CASSPGLTMPETDVYEQYF. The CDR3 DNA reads TGTGCCAGCAGCCCGGGACTCACCATGCCTGAGACAGACGTATACGAGCAGTACTTC.

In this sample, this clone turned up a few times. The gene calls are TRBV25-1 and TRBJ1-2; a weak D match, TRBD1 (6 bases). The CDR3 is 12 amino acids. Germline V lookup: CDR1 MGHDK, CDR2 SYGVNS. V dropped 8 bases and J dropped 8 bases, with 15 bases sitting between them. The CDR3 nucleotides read TGTGCCAGCCAGCAAGGGGGAGAGGGCTACACCTTC. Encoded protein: CASQQGGEGYTF.

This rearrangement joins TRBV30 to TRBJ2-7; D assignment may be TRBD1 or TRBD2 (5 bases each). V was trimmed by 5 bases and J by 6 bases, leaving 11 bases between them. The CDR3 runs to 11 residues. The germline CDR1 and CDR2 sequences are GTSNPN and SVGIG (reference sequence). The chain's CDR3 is CAWGDGAEQYF. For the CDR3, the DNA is TGTGCCTGGGGGGACGGGGCCGAGCAGTACTTC.

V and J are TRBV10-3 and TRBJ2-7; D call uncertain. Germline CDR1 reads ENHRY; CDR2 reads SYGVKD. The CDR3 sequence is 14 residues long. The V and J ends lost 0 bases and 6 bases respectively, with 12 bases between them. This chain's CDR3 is CAISESSVPGEQYF. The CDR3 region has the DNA TGTGCCATCAGTGAGTCCTCGGTTCCTGGCGAGCAGTACTTC.

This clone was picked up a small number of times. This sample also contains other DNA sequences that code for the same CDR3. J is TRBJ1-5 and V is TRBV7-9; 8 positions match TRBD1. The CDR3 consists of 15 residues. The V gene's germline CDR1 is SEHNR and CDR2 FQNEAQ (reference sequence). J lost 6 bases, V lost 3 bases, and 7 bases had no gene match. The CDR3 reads CASSFGQGGGQPQHF. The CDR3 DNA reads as TGTGCCAGCAGCTTCGGACAGGGAGGCGGTCAGCCCCAGCATTTT.

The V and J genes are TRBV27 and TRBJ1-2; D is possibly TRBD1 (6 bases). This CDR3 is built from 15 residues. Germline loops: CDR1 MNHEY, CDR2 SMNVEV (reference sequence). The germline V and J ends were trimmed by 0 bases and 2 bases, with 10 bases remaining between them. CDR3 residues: CASSLSGGGNYGYTF. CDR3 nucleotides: TGTGCCAGCAGTTTATCGGGGGGGGGCAACTATGGCTACACCTTC.

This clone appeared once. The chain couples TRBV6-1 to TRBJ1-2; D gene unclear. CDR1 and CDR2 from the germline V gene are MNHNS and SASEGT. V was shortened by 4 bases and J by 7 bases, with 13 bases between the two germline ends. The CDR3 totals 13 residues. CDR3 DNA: TGTGCCAGCAGTGTGGAAGGGCTGATTGGCTACACCTTC. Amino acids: CASSVEGLIGYTF.

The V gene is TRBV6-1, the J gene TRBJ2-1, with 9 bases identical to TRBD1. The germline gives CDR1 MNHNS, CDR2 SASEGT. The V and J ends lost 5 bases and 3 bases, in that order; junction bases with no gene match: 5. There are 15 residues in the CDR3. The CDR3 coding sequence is TGTGCCAGCAGTTGGGACAGGGCACTCTACAATGAGCAGTTCTTC. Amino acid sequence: CASSWDRALYNEQFF.

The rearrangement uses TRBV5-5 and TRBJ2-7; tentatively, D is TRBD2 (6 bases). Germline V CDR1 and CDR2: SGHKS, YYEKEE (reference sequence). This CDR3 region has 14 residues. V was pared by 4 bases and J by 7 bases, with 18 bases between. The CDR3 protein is CASSDRSSGREQYF. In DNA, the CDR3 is TGTGCCAGCAGCGATAGATCCTCGGGGAGGGAGCAGTACTTC.

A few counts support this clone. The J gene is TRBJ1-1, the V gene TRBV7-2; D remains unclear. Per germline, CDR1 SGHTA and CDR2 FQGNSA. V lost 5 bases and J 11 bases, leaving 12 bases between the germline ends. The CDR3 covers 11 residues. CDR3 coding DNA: TGTGCCAGCAGCCAAGGGAGTTGGGCTTTCTTT. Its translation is CASSQGSWAFF.

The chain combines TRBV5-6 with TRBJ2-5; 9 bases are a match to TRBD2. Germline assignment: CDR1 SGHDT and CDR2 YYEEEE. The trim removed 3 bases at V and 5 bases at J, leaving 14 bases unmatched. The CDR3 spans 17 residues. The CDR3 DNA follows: TGTGCCAGCAGCTGGATATATAGGCGGGGGGGCCCTGAGACCCAGTACTTC. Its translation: CASSWIYRRGGPETQYF.

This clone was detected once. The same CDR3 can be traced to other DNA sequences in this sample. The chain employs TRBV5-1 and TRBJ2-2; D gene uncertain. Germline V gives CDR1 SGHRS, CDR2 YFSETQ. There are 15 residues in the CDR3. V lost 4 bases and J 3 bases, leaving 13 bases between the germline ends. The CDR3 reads CASSPGWADTGELFF. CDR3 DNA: TGCGCCAGCAGCCCCGGCTGGGCTGACACCGGGGAGCTGTTTTTT.

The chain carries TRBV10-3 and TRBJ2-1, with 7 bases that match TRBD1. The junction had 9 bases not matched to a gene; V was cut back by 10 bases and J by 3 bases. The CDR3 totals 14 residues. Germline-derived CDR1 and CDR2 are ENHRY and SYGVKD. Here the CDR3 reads CATAGTEDYNEQFF. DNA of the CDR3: TGTGCCACAGCCGGGACAGAGGACTACAATGAGCAGTTCTTC.

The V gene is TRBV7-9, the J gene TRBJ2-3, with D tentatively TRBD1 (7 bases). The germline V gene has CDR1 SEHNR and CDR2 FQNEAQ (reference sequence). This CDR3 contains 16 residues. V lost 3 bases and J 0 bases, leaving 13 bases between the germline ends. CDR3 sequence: CASSFQQGRSTDTQYF. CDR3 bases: TGTGCCAGCAGCTTCCAACAGGGGAGGAGCACAGATACGCAGTATTTT.

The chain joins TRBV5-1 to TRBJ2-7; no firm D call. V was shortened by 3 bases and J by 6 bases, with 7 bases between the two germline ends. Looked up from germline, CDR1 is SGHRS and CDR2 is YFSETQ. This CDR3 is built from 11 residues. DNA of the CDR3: TGCGCCAGCAGCTGGGGTTCCGAGCAGTACTTC. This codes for CASSWGSEQYF. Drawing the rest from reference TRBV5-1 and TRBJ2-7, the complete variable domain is KAGVTQTPRYLIKTRGQQVTLSCSPISGHRSVSWYQQTPGQGLQFLFEYFSETQRNKGNFPGRFSGRQFSNSRSEMNVSTLELGDSALYLCASSWGSEQYFGPGTRLTVT.

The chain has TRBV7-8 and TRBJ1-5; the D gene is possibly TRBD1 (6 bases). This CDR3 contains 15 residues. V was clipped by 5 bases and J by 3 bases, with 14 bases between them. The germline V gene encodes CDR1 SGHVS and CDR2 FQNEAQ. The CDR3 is CASSETDSSNQPQHF. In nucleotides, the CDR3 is TGTGCCAGCAGCGAAACGGACAGTTCCAATCAGCCCCAGCATTTT.

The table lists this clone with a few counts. As DNA, the CDR3 is TGTGCCAGCAGCTTGAGTGGTTACTCTGGAAACACCATATATTTT. Its translation: CASSLSGYSGNTIYF. The chain recombines TRBV7-9 with TRBJ1-3; D unresolved. CDR3 size: 15 residues. V was trimmed by 3 bases and J by 0 bases, leaving 9 bases between them. Looked up from germline, CDR1 is SEHNR and CDR2 is FQNEAQ (reference sequence).

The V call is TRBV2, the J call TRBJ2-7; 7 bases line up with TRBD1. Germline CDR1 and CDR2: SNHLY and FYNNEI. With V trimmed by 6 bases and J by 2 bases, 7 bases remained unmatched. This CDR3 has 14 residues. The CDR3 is CASRDRSYTYEQYF. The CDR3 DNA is TGTGCCAGCAGGGACAGGAGCTATACCTACGAGCAGTACTTC. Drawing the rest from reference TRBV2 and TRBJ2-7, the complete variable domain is EPEVTQTPSHQVTQMGQEVILRCVPISNHLYFYWYRQILGQKVEFLVSFYNNEISEKSEIFDDQFSVERPDGSNFTLKIRSTKLEDSAMYFCASRDRSYTYEQYFGPGTRLTVT.

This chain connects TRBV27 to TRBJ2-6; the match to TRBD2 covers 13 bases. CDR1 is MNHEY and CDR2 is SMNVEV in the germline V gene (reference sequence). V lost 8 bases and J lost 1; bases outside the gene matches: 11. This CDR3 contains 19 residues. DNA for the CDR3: TGTGCCAGCCGACGTCGATCGGGACTAGCGGGGTCTGGGGCCAACGTCCTGACTTTC. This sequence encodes CASRRRSGLAGSGANVLTF. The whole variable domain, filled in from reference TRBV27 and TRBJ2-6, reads EAQVTQNPRYLITVTGKKLTVTCSQNMNHEYMSWYRQDPGLGLRQIYYSMNVEVTDKGDVPEGYKVSRKEKRNFPLILESPSPNQTSLYFCASRRRSGLAGSGANVLTFGAGSRLTVL.

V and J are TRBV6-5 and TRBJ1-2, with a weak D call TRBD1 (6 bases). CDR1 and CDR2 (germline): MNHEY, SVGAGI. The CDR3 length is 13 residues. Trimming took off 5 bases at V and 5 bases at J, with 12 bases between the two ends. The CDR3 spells CASSHGTTYGYTF. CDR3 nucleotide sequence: TGTGCCAGCAGTCACGGGACAACATATGGCTACACCTTC.

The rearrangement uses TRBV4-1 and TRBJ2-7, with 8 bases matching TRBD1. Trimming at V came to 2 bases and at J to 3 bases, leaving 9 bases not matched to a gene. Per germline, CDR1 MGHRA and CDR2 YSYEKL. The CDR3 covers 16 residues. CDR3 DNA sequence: TGCGCCAGCAGCCAATCCCCCAGGACAGGGTTCTACGAGCAGTACTTC. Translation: CASSQSPRTGFYEQYF.

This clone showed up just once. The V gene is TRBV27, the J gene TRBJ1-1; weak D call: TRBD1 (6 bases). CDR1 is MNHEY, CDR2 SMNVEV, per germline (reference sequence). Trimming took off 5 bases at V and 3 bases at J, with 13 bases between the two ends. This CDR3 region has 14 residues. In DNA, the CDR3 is TGTGCCAGCAGTCCCATCTACAGGGACACTGAAGCTTTCTTT. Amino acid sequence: CASSPIYRDTEAFF.

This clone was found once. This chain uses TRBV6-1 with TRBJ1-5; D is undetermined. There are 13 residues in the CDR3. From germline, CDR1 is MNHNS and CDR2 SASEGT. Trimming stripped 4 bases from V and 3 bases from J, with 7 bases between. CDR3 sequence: CASSGQLNQPQHF. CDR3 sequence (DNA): TGTGCCAGCAGTGGACAACTCAATCAGCCCCAGCATTTT.

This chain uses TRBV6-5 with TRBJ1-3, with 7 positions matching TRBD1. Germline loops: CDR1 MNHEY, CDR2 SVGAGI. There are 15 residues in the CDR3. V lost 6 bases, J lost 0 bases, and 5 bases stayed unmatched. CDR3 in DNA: TGTGCCAGCAGGCGGGACAGAGCCTCTGGAAACACCATATATTTT. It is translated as CASRRDRASGNTIYF.